This T cell receptor beta chain was captured in a study of PD-L1 blockade in urothelial cancer. TCRdb keeps only in-frame clones here, not all; method: immunoSEQ multiplex PCR. Among 45,000 to 55,000 clones listed, about 86% were seen once. The length of the CDR3 is 12 residues. Trimming removed 4 bases from V and 8 bases from J; junction bases left unmatched: 2. CDR1 is MNHNS, CDR2 SASEGT, per germline. As for time point: peripheral blood 6 weeks after treatment start. This TCR derives from a man in his sixties with urothelial cancer. This specimen consisted of PBMCs, obtained around atezolizumab (anti-PD-L1) treatment. The V and J genes are TRBV6-1 and TRBJ2-3; 8 bases agree with TRBD1. The CDR3 DNA follows: TGTGCCAGCAGTGGTACAGGGGGTACGCAGTATTTT. Protein product: CASSGTGGTQYF.